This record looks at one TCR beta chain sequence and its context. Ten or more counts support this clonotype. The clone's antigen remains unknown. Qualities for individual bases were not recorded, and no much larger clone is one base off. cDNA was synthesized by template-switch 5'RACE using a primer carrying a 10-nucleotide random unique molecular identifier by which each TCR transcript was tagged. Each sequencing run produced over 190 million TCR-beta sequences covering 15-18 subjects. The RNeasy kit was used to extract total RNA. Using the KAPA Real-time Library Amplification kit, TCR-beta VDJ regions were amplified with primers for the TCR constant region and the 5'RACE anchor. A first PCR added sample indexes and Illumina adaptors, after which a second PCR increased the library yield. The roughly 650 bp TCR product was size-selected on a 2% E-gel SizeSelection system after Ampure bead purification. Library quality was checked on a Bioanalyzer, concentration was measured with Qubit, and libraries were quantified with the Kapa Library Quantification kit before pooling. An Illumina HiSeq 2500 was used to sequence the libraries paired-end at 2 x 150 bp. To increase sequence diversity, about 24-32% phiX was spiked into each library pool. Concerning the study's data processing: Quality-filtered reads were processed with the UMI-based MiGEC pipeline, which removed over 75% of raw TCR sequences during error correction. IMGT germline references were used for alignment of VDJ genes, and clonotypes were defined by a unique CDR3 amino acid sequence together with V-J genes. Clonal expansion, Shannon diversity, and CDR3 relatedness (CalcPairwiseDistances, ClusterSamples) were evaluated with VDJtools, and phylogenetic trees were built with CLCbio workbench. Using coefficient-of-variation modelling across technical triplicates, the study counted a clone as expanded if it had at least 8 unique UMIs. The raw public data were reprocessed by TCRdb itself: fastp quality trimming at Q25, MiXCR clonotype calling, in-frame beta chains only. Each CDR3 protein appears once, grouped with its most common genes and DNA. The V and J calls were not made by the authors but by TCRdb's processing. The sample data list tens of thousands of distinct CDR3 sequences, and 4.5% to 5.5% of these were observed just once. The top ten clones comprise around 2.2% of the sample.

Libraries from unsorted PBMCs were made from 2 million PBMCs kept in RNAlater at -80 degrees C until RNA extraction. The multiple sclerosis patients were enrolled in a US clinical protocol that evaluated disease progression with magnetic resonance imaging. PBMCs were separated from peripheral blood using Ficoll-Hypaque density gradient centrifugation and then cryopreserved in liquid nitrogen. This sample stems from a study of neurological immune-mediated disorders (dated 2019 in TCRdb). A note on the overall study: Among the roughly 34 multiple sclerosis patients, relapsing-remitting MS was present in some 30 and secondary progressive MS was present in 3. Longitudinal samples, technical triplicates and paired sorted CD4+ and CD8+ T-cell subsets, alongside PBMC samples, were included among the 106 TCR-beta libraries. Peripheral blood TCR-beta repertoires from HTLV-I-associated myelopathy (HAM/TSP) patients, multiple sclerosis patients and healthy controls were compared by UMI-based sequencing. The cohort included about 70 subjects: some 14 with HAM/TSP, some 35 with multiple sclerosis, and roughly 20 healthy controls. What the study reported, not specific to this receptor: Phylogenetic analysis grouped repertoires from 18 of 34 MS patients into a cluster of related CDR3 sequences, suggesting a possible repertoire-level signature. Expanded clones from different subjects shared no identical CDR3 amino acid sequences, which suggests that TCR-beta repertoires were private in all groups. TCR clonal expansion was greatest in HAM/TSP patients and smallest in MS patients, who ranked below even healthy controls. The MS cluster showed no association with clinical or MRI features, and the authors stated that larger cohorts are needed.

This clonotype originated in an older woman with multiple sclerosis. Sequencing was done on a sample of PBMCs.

The DNA reads as follows: TGCAGTATTACGGGACTCATGAACACTGAAGCTTTCTTT. Its translation is CSITGLMNTEAFF. This chain joins TRBV20-1 to TRBJ1-1, with TRBD1 as a weak D call on 5 bases. V was cut back by 8 bases and J by 0 bases, leaving a gap of 13 bases between them. Based on the germline V gene (reference sequence), the CDR1 and CDR2 sequences are DFQATT and SNEGSKA. The CDR3 starts with the cysteine, ends with the phenylalanine, and has 13 residues. Only the CDR3 part of the read is kept: 39 bases, read in frame from the first base.